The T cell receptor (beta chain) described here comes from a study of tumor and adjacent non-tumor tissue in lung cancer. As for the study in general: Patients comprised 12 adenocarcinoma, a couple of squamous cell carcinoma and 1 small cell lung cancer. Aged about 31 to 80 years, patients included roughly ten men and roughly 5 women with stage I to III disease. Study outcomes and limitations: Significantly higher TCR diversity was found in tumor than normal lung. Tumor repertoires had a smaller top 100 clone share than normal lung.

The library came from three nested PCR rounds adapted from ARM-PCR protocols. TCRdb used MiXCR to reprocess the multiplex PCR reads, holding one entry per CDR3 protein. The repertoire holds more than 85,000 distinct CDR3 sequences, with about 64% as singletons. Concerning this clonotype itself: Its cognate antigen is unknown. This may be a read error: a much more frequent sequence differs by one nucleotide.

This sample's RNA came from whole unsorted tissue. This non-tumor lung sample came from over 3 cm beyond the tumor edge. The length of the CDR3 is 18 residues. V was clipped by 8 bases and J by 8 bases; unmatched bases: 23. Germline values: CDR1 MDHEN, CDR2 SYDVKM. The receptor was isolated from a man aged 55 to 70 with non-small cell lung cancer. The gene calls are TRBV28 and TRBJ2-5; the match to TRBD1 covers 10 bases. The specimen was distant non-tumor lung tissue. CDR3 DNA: TGTGCCAGCCGCAAACCGGGACAGGGGATGCTGAGTCGGTCTACCCAGTACTTC. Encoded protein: CASRKPGQGMLSRSTQYF.